This T cell receptor beta chain comes out of a study of T cell repertoires in cytomegalovirus infection. On the study more broadly: Researchers turned to recently identified HLA-C-restricted CMV epitopes as well as well-studied HLA-B-restricted ones. In public TCR beta signatures, there were indications of both CMV infection and matching HLA type.

About this clonotype itself: Its antigen is unidentified.

The CDR3 totals 16 residues. The germline gives CDR1 SGDLS, CDR2 YYNGEE. V lost 2 bases to trimming and J lost 1 base; unmatched junction nucleotides: 7. One entry per CDR3 protein results from TCRdb running MiXCR on the reads. This sample carries fewer than 850,000 distinct CDR3 sequences, approximately 32% of them seen once, and the ten largest clones take roughly 13%. Overall study results and limits: The ex vivo response was dominated by HLA-C-restricted CMV-specific TCR beta clonotypes.

The sample here was cultured CD8+ T cells from PBMCs, taken from culture after CMV antigen stimulation. The clonotype was recovered from a human donor in good health (CMV status not recorded). Some clones in this sample may be carry-over from other donors' samples. This sequence joins TRBV9 and TRBJ2-5, with 8 bases matching TRBD1. In nucleotides, the CDR3 is TGTGCCAGCAGCGTGGGCTCCCAGGGGGCCCAAGAGACCCAGTACTTC. Its translation is CASSVGSQGAQETQYF.